A selection of T cell receptor beta chains follows, all from one sample in a study of T cell repertoires in cytomegalovirus infection. TCRdb re-called the reads with MiXCR, one entry per CDR3 protein. The sample holds about 130,000 distinct CDR3 sequences, about 10% seen once. The sequencing input was PBMCs. Receptors originate from a human donor in good health (CMV status not recorded). Some clones in this sample may be carry-over from other donors' samples. The CDR3 runs from the conserved cysteine through the conserved F or W. Fields, in order: V gene, D gene, J gene, CDR3 protein. A D gene is named only where the DNA matches it firmly.

>TRBV7-2|-|TRBJ1-1
CASTTRLLNTEAFF
>TRBV5-6|TRBD1|TRBJ1-6
CASSFRGRNSPLHF
>TRBV12-3/TRBV12-4|-|TRBJ2-2
CASLTRGAGELFF
>TRBV7-2|-|TRBJ2-7
CASSLDGSSSYEQYF
>TRBV2|TRBD1|TRBJ1-6
CASSATGQHNSPLHF
>TRBV11-2|-|TRBJ2-3
CASSSQGRGTDTQYF
>TRBV20-1|-|TRBJ2-7
CSASETVWTYEQYF
>TRBV2|TRBD1|TRBJ1-5
CASSEAGQISNQPQHF
>TRBV5-1|TRBD2|TRBJ2-3
CASSSGLAGGQGTDTQYF
>TRBV12-3/TRBV12-4|-|TRBJ2-1
CASSLNSRNEQFF
>TRBV7-8|-|TRBJ2-7
CASSGGQSYEQYF
>TRBV7-3|-|TRBJ1-1
CASSLKSGATEAFF
>TRBV5-5|-|TRBJ2-7
CASSFSAEQYF
>TRBV20-1|TRBD1|TRBJ2-5
CSASDRAQGTQYF
>TRBV20-1|TRBD1|TRBJ1-2
CSAPVSGRGRRNYGYTF
>TRBV12-3/TRBV12-4|-|TRBJ2-3
CASSLAHGGGLDTQYF
>TRBV6-5|-|TRBJ2-5
CASSYSGVGETQYF
>TRBV20-1|-|TRBJ2-3
CSANEGRLDSTDTQYF
>TRBV7-9|TRBD1|TRBJ2-6
CASSSTRDRPYSGANVLTF
>TRBV2|-|TRBJ1-2
CASSEVVRGYTF
>TRBV4-2|-|TRBJ1-2
CASSQEGSFSYYGYTF
>TRBV20-1|TRBD2|TRBJ2-7
CSYEPLQGGHEQYF
>TRBV29-1|TRBD1|TRBJ1-4
CSVRQGRGEKLFF
>TRBV11-2|-|TRBJ2-3
CASSLLTLTDTQYF
>TRBV12-3/TRBV12-4|TRBD1|TRBJ1-2
CASTFGQGYGYTF
>TRBV7-2|-|TRBJ1-1
CASSDQLGGFEAFF
>TRBV28|-|TRBJ1-5
CASSLPQGSSNQPQHF
>TRBV12-3/TRBV12-4|TRBD2|TRBJ2-7
CASSPPLAGGVYEQYF
>TRBV6-1|TRBD1|TRBJ2-7
CASSWQGAGEQYF